These 29 T cell receptor beta chains were sequenced from one sample in a study of neurological immune-mediated disorders. TCRdb reprocessed the 5' RACE reads via MiXCR and lists one record per CDR3 protein. Altogether some 86,000 distinct CDR3 sequences are present, 2.6% being singletons, with the ten largest covering 0.95% to 1.3%. The sample comprised PBMCs. These TCRs come from a woman aged 25-40 years with multiple sclerosis.

This clonotype has ten or more counts. This chain joins TRBV6-2 or TRBV6-3 and TRBJ1-5, with D tentatively TRBD1 (6 bases). The germline gives CDR1 MNHEY, CDR2 SVGEGT. The CDR3 is 14 residues long. V was trimmed by 4 bases and J by 2 bases, leaving 9 bases between them. CDR3 DNA: TGTGCCAGCAGTTTCAGGGGAGGCAATCAGCCCCAGCATTTT. Protein: CASSFRGGNQPQHF.

This clonotype was picked up many times. The rearrangement uses TRBV28 and TRBJ2-1, with D tentatively TRBD1 or TRBD2 (5 bases each). Germline V gene data show CDR1 as MDHEN and CDR2 as SYDVKM. There are 16 residues in the CDR3. The V end lost 6 bases, the J end lost 2 bases, and 17 bases lay between the germline ends. CDR3 nucleotide sequence: TGTGCCAGCAGGACCTATACCGGGACGGCCTACAATGAGCAGTTCTTC. Protein product: CASRTYTGTAYNEQFF.

This clonotype occurred many times. This rearrangement joins TRBV12-3 or TRBV12-4 to TRBJ2-3; D uncertain. CDR3 length: 14 residues. The V end was cut by 3 bases, the J end by 0 bases, with 7 bases between. CDR3: CASSFRISTDTQYF. Here the CDR3 DNA reads TGTGCCAGCAGTTTTCGGATAAGCACAGATACGCAGTATTTT.

V gene TRBV7-8 combines with J gene TRBJ2-3; 8 bases align to TRBD2. Trimming at V came to 5 bases and at J to 2 bases, leaving 6 bases not matched to a gene. Germline CDR1 reads SGHVS; CDR2 reads FQNEAQ. The CDR3 totals 15 residues. As DNA, the CDR3 is TGTGCCAGCAGCCGTAGCGGGATCCACACAGATACGCAGTATTTT. Protein sequence: CASSRSGIHTDTQYF.

Ten or more counts support this clonotype. This chain connects TRBV20-1 to TRBJ2-3; a weak D match, TRBD2 (5 bases). Trimming removed 6 bases from V and 1 base from J, with 14 bases in between. This CDR3 has 14 amino acids. Germline CDR1 and CDR2: DFQATT and SNEGSKA (reference sequence). The CDR3 loop is CSAGKGLGTDTQYF. The CDR3, as DNA: TGCAGTGCCGGGAAAGGATTGGGCACAGATACGCAGTATTTT.

This clonotype was seen ten or more times. This chain joins TRBV20-1 and TRBJ2-5; 11 bases match TRBD2. This CDR3 region has 14 residues. Per the germline V gene, CDR1 is DFQATT and CDR2 is SNEGSKA (reference sequence). After removal of 6 bases from V and 4 bases from J, the junction contained 7 bases not matched to a gene. The CDR3 spells CSARLAGILETQYF. In DNA, the CDR3 is TGCAGTGCCAGACTAGCGGGAATCTTAGAGACCCAGTACTTC.

This clonotype was counted at least ten times. The chain is built from TRBV7-9 and TRBJ2-1, with D perhaps given as TRBD1 or TRBD2 (6 bases each). This CDR3 spans 16 amino acids. V was shortened by 5 bases and J by 7 bases, with 21 bases between the two germline ends. The germline gives CDR1 SEHNR, CDR2 FQNEAQ (reference sequence). The CDR3 DNA is TGTGCCAGCAGCCCCAGGGGAACGGGAGAAGCAAATGAGCAGTTCTTC. Amino acid sequence: CASSPRGTGEANEQFF.

Many counts were recorded for this clonotype. CDR3 sequence: CASSAGLTYEQYF. CDR3 bases: TGCGCCAGCAGCGCAGGGCTAACCTACGAGCAGTACTTC. The rearrangement uses TRBV5-1 and TRBJ2-7, with TRBD1 as a possible D gene (5 bases). This CDR3 has 13 amino acids. From germline, CDR1 is SGHRS and CDR2 YFSETQ. Trimming shortened V by 4 bases and J by 2 bases, and 10 bases separated the two germline ends.

This clonotype occurred many times. The chain carries TRBV7-2 and TRBJ2-5, with D possibly being TRBD2 (6 bases). Germline CDR1 SGHTA, CDR2 FQGNSA. CDR3 size: 15 residues. V lost 6 bases to trimming and J lost 5 bases, with 19 bases between them. In nucleotides, the CDR3 is TGTGCCAGCAGTTATCCTCCGGGAGCAGGGGAGACCCAGTACTTC. Its translation is CASSYPPGAGETQYF.

This clonotype appeared many times. The rearrangement joins TRBV20-1 to TRBJ2-2, with unresolved D. Trimming removed 3 bases at V and 7 bases at J, with 9 bases between. CDR1 DFQATT and CDR2 SNEGSKA come from the germline V gene (reference sequence). This CDR3 region has 12 residues. CDR3 coding DNA: TGCAGTGCTAGTAGTTTCGGCGGGGAGCTGTTTTTT. Its translation is CSASSFGGELFF.

This clonotype was recorded at least ten times. The chain uses TRBV5-1 and TRBJ2-3; D is perhaps TRBD2 (5 bases). The CDR3 runs to 15 residues. V was shortened by 1 base and J by 2 bases, with 11 bases between the two germline ends. The germline gives CDR1 SGHRS, CDR2 YFSETQ. The CDR3 region is CASSLSLASTDTQYF. The CDR3 DNA reads as TGCGCCAGCAGCTTGTCTCTAGCTTCCACAGATACGCAGTATTTT.

This clonotype was seen many times. The chain joins TRBV3-1 to TRBJ1-3; a possible D gene is TRBD1 (5 bases). Germline CDR1 LGHDT, CDR2 YNNKEL (reference sequence). Between the trimmed V and J ends, which lost 0 bases and 0 bases, there was a span of 18 bases. The CDR3 sequence is 19 residues long. CDR3 in DNA: TGTGCCAGCAGCCAAGATGGGGGATTCAGGGCGCCCTCTGGAAACACCATATATTTT. This translates into CASSQDGGFRAPSGNTIYF.

This clonotype was seen ten or more times. The chain links TRBV7-2 to TRBJ1-5; D gene uncertain. The V and J ends lost 5 bases and 6 bases respectively, with 14 bases between them. This CDR3 has 14 residues. From germline, CDR1 is SGHTA and CDR2 FQGNSA. CDR3 protein: CASSPFPGVQPQHF. The CDR3 DNA is TGTGCCAGCAGCCCCTTTCCTGGGGTTCAGCCCCAGCATTTT.

This clonotype occurred many times. This chain connects TRBV20-1 to TRBJ2-7; TRBD2 agrees at 8 bases. The germline V gene has CDR1 DFQATT and CDR2 SNEGSKA (reference sequence). V lost 0 bases and J lost 3; bases outside the gene matches: 4. The CDR3 runs to 14 residues. CDR3 bases: TGCAGTGCTAGAGAGGGGCTAGCGGGCTACGAGCAGTACTTC. This codes for CSAREGLAGYEQYF.

This clonotype has at least ten counts. The rearrangement joins TRBV12-3 or TRBV12-4 to TRBJ1-1; 11 nucleotides align to TRBD1. This CDR3 is built from 12 residues. V gave up 10 bases and J gave up 4 bases; unmatched junction bases: 2. In nucleotides, the CDR3 is TGTGCCACCGGGACAGGGGGCACTGAAGCTTTCTTT. Translated, it gives CATGTGGTEAFF.

The table lists this clonotype with many counts. For the CDR3, the DNA is TGCGCCAGCAGCTTGACAGCTGCCGGGGAGACCCAGTACTTC. Encoded protein: CASSLTAAGETQYF. The rearrangement uses TRBV5-1 and TRBJ2-5; D is unresolved. Trimming removed 1 base from V and 5 bases from J, with 12 bases in between. Germline V gene lookup returns CDR1 SGHRS and CDR2 YFSETQ. This CDR3 region has 14 residues.

This clonotype was seen ten or more times. The chain combines TRBV20-1 with TRBJ2-1, with D unresolved. V lost 6 bases to trimming and J lost 9 bases, with 15 bases between them. Germline V gene lookup returns CDR1 DFQATT and CDR2 SNEGSKA (reference sequence). This CDR3 is built from 12 residues. CDR3 loop: CSAPDMNSEQFF. CDR3 sequence (DNA): TGCAGTGCCCCAGACATGAACAGTGAGCAGTTCTTC.

This clonotype was counted at least ten times. The junction departs from germline at one end; a sequencing error may be responsible. V and J are TRBV12-3 or TRBV12-4 and TRBJ2-6; 7 bases are a match to TRBD1. This CDR3 has 14 residues. In DNA, the CDR3 is TGTGCCAGCAGTTTGGCGTCAGGGGGCAACGTCCTGACTTTC. It translates to CASSLASGGNVLTF.

This clonotype was recorded at least ten times. This rearrangement joins TRBV12-3 or TRBV12-4 to TRBJ2-3; TRBD1 matches 8 bases. CDR3 length: 16 amino acids. V was clipped by 6 bases and J by 1 base; unmatched bases: 9. CDR3 DNA: TGTGCCAGCAGCGTACAGGGGGATCGTCGCACAGATACGCAGTATTTT. As protein: CASSVQGDRRTDTQYF.

This clonotype occurred many times. This CDR3 reads CSAKTSGRGFNEQFF. The CDR3 DNA reads TGCAGTGCGAAAACTAGCGGGAGGGGCTTTAATGAGCAGTTCTTC. V and J are TRBV20-1 and TRBJ2-1, with 13 nucleotides matching TRBD2. The CDR3 totals 15 residues. The junction had 9 bases not matched to a gene; V was cut back by 6 bases and J by 7 bases. From germline, CDR1 is DFQATT and CDR2 SNEGSKA (reference sequence).

Many counts were recorded for this clonotype. The DNA is omitted, as the CDR3 cannot be located on it reliably, and the CDR3 follows TCRdb's listing. J is TRBJ2-7 and V is TRBV12-3 or TRBV12-4; no check of the table's D call, TRBD2, against the DNA was made. Ends included, the CDR3 has 14 residues. The chain's CDR3 is CASSFGPGNYEQYF.

In the case of this clonotype: A read error may be the cause here, since a much bigger clone is one base away. This chain connects TRBV28 to TRBJ1-5, with D unclear. The V gene's germline CDR1 is MDHEN and CDR2 SYDVKM. The CDR3 contains 12 residues. CDR3 in DNA: TGTGCCAGCACAGACGTCTTTGGTCCCCAGAATTTT. Protein: CASTDVFGPQNF.

This clonotype was detected ten times or more. The chain carries TRBV7-2 and TRBJ2-3; TRBD2 aligns across 7 bases. This CDR3 region has 16 residues. With V trimmed by 0 bases and J by 2 bases, 5 bases remained unmatched. Germline loops: CDR1 SGHTA, CDR2 FQGNSA. The DNA for the CDR3 is TGTGCCAGCAGCTTAGCCCCTAGCGGTTACACAGATACGCAGTATTTT. Translation: CASSLAPSGYTDTQYF.

This clonotype was seen many times. J is TRBJ2-2 and V is TRBV5-1; D gene unclear. The CDR3 runs to 12 residues. Germline values: CDR1 SGHRS, CDR2 YFSETQ. Trimming took 1 base from V and 9 from J, leaving 7 bases between them. The CDR3 DNA is TGCGCCAGCAGCTTGATGGGATGGGAGCTGTTTTTT. It is translated as CASSLMGWELFF.

By proportion, this clonotype is medium-sized (0.01 to 0.1%). This rearrangement joins TRBV20-1 to TRBJ1-2; D is unresolved. The CDR3 extends over 12 amino acids. Trimming removed 1 base at V and 3 bases at J, with 6 bases between. The germline V gene encodes CDR1 DFQATT and CDR2 SNEGSKA (reference sequence). CDR3 DNA: TGCAGTGCTAGAGGGTGGGACTATGGCTACACCTTC. As protein: CSARGWDYGYTF.

The DNA of the CDR3 is TGCAGCGTTGATGGCGGTTGGGGAGGCAATGAGCAGTTCTTC. Protein product: CSVDGGWGGNEQFF. The chain links TRBV29-1 to TRBJ2-1; TRBD2 is a possible D gene (6 bases). This CDR3 is built from 14 residues. From germline, CDR1 is SQVTM and CDR2 ANQGSEA. Between the trimmed V and J ends, which lost 3 bases and 6 bases, there was a span of 15 bases.

There are a few counts of this clonotype. One base away lies a much larger clone, so this may be a sequencing read error. J is TRBJ2-1 and V is TRBV6-5, with TRBD2 as a possible D gene (6 bases). CDR3 length: 15 residues. Trimming took 5 bases from V and 10 from J, leaving 21 bases between them. CDR1 is MNHEY and CDR2 is SVGAGI in the germline V gene. The CDR3 DNA sequence: TGTGCCAGCAGTCAGCGGGCGGGATTAGCGCGGGAGCAGTTCTTC. Protein product: CASSQRAGLAREQFF.

There are many counts of this clonotype. The chain is built from TRBV28 and TRBJ2-5; 7 bases align to TRBD2. Trimming at V came to 3 bases and at J to 5 bases, leaving 3 bases not matched to a gene. Germline V gene data show CDR1 as MDHEN and CDR2 as SYDVKM. The CDR3 sequence is 13 residues long. This chain's CDR3 is CASSLGGSETQYF. In nucleotides, the CDR3 is TGTGCCAGCAGTTTGGGCGGGAGCGAGACCCAGTACTTC.

This clonotype was counted at least ten times. The J gene is TRBJ2-1, the V gene TRBV27, with TRBD2 matching 7 bases. This CDR3 spans 11 amino acids. In germline, CDR1 is MNHEY, CDR2 SMNVEV (reference sequence). J was trimmed by 12 bases and V by 8 bases; bases with no gene match: 7. CDR3 region: CASGVGRPQFF. The CDR3 nucleotides are TGTGCCAGCGGAGTCGGGAGGCCGCAGTTCTTC.